This TCR beta chain was captured by sequencing in a study of cytomegalovirus exposure and HLA in healthy donors. Study observations and caveats: First-cohort TCR clusters were later found to tend to co-occur in the 120 validation repertoires. It was confirmed in vitro that three of the CMV-associated chains were specific for CMV antigens.

The validation cohort, a group of 130 or so subjects, included the donors and was separate from the approximately 680-subject first cohort. This CDR3 comprises 13 residues. Trimming pared 6 bases from V and 3 bases from J, leaving 13 bases between. CDR1 SGHNT and CDR2 YYREEE come from the germline V gene (reference sequence). This clone was detected only a few times. Its cognate antigen is unknown. The repertoire was sequenced with immunoSEQ multiplex PCR; TCRdb's copy has only in-frame clones and lacks some. The repertoire holds 170,000 or so clones, with around 81% as singletons. The chain carries TRBV5-4 and TRBJ2-7, with D unclear. The clonotype was recovered from a woman aged 18-30 years in good health and CMV-seropositive. Material: PBMCs. As DNA, the CDR3 is TGTGCCAGCAATGAGGCCGGATACTACGAGCAGTACTTC. Its translation: CASNEAGYYEQYF. Full variable domain (remainder filled in from reference TRBV5-4 and TRBJ2-7): ETGVTQSPTHLIKTRGQQVTLRCSSQSGHNTVSWYQQALGQGPQFIFQYYREEENGRGNFPPRFSGLQFPNYSSELNVNALELDDSALYLCASNEAGYYEQYFGPGTRLTVT.